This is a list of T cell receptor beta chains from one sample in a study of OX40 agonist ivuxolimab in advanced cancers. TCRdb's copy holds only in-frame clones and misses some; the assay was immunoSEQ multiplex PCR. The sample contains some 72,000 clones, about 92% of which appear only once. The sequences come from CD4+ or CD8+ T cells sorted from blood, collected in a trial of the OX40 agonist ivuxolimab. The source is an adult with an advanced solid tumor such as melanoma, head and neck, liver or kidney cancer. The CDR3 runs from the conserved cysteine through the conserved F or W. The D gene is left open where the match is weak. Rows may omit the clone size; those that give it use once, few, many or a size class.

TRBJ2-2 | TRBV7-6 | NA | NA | TGTGCCAGCAGCTTACAACCGGGAGTTGAAACCGGGGAGCTGTTTTTT | CASSLQPGVETGELFF
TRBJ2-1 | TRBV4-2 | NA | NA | TGTGCCAGCAGCCAAGATCGGGCGGGGTTCTACAATGAGCAGTTCTTC | CASSQDRAGFYNEQFF
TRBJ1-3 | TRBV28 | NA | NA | TGTGCCAGCAGTTTAGGGGGAGCTGGTGGAAACACCATATATTTT | CASSLGGAGGNTIYF
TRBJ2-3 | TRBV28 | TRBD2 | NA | TGTGCCAGCAGTTCACTAGCGGAAACTAGCACAGATACGCAGTATTTT | CASSSLAETSTDTQYF
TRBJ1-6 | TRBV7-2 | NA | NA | TGTGCCAGCAGGCAGACAGAACCCCTCCACTTT | CASRQTEPLHF
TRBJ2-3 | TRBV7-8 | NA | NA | TGTGCCAGCAGCCTAGACCTTAGGGATACGCAGTATTTT | CASSLDLRDTQYF
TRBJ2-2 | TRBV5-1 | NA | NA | TGCGCCAGCAGCTTGCAGGTGACCGGGGAGCTGTTTTTT | CASSLQVTGELFF
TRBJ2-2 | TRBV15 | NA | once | TGTGCCACCAGCGAGGGCTTGACCACCGGGGAGCTGTTTTTT | CATSEGLTTGELFF
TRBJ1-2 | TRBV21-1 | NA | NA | TGTGCCAGCAGCAAAGCGACCGGGTTGGACTATGGCTACACCTTC | CASSKATGLDYGYTF
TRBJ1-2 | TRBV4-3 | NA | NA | TGCGCCAGCAGCCTTAACCCGGGGGCTGGCTACACCTTC | CASSLNPGAGYTF
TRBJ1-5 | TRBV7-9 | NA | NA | TGTGCCAGCAGCTTAGAGGGCGGGGGCGGCAATCAGCCCCAGCATTTT | CASSLEGGGGNQPQHF
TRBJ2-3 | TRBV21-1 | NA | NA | TGTGCCAGCAGCAAAAATACCGCGACACTTCTTAGCACAGATACGCAGTATTTT | CASSKNTATLLSTDTQYF
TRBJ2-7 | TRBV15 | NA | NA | TGTGCCACCAGCAGATCCTACGAGCAGTACTTC | CATSRSYEQYF
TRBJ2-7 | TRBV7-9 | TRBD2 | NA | TGTGCCAGCAGCCCTGGACTAGCGGGAGACAACGAGCAGTACTTC | CASSPGLAGDNEQYF
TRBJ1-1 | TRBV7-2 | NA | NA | TGTGCCAGCAGCTTCGCGACGATCCCGAACACTGAAGCTTTCTTT | CASSFATIPNTEAFF
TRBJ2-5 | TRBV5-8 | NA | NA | TGTGCCAGCAGCTTACAGGATCAAGAGACCCAGTACTTC | CASSLQDQETQYF
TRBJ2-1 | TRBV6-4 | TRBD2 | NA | TGTGCCAGCAGTGAGGCGAGCGGGAGGGCCGGGGTGCAGTTCTTC | CASSEASGRAGVQFF
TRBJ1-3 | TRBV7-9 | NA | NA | TGTGCCAGCAGCGCCCGGTGGGGTTCTGGAAACACCATATATTTT | CASSARWGSGNTIYF
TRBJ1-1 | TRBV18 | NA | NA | TGTGCCAGCTCAAGGCCAGGGAGTGAAGCTTTCTTT | CASSRPGSEAFF
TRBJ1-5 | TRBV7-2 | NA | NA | TGTGCCAGCAGCTTAGTGGGAGAGAGCGGAGGGATGGGTCAGCCCCAGCATTTT | CASSLVGESGGMGQPQHF
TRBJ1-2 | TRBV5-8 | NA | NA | TGTGCCAGCAGCTTGTTTCTGGTTTTTAACTATGGCTACACCTTC | CASSLFLVFNYGYTF
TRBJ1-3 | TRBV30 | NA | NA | TGTGCCTGGACAACGGGCTCTGGAAACACCATATATTTT | CAWTTGSGNTIYF
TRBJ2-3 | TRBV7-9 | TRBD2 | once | TGTGCCAGCAGCCCTTGGACTAGCTCGGCAGATACGCAGTATTTT | CASSPWTSSADTQYF
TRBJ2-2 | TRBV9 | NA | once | TGTGCCAGCAGCGTATTTAGCGATAACACCGGGGAGCTGTTTTTT | CASSVFSDNTGELFF
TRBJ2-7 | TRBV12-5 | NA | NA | TGTGCTAGTGGTTTGGTACTGGGTCAGAGCTCCTACGAGCAGTACTTC | CASGLVLGQSSYEQYF
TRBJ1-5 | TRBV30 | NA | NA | TGTGCCTGGAGTGGTCCTGGGCATCAGCCCCAGCATTTT | CAWSGPGHQPQHF
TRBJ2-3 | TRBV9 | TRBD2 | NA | TGTGCCAGCAGCTTATCTAGCGGGAGGAGCACAGATACGCAGTATTTT | CASSLSSGRSTDTQYF
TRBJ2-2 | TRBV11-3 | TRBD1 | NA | TGTGCCAGCAGCTGGACAGGGGGCGCTGGCACCGGGGAGCTGTTTTTT | CASSWTGGAGTGELFF
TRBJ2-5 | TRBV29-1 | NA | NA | TGCAGCGTTGAAGCCGGGATGGGGGAAGAGACCCAGTACTTC | CSVEAGMGEETQYF
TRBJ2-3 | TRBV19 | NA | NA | TGTGCCAGTAGTATAGGAAGTACAGATACGCAGTATTTT | CASSIGSTDTQYF
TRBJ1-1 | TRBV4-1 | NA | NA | TGCGCCAGCAGTCCTACTCAGGGGCGTACTGAAGCTTTCTTT | CASSPTQGRTEAFF
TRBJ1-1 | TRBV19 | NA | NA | TGTGCCACCCGTGGGGGGCTAGTCAACACTGAAGCTTTCTTT | CATRGGLVNTEAFF
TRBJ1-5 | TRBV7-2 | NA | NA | TGTGCCAGCAGCTTTTTAGGGGATCAGCCCCAGCATTTT | CASSFLGDQPQHF
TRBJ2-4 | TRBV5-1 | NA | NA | TGCGCCAGCGGCGGGGATGAGAACATTCAGTACTTC | CASGGDENIQYF
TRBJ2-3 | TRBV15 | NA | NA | TGTGCCACCACCGTCGACAGGAGCACAGATACGCAGTATTTT | CATTVDRSTDTQYF
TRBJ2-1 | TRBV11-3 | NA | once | TGTGCCAGCAGCGCAACCGGGACCCACTACAATGAGCAGTTCTTC | CASSATGTHYNEQFF
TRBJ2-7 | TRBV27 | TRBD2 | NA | TGTGCCAGCAGGGATGTGACTAGCGGGAGTTCGGCCGAGCAGTACTTC | CASRDVTSGSSAEQYF
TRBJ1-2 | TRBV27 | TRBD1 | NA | TGTGCCAGCAGGTACCAGACAGGGCGATTCTATGGCTACACCTTC | CASRYQTGRFYGYTF
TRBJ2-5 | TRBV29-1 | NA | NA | TGCAGCGTTGACTTCAGGGTGGGAGAGACCCAGTACTTC | CSVDFRVGETQYF
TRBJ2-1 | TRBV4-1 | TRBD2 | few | TGCGCCAGCAGCCCGGGACTAGCGGGACTCAATGAGCAGTTCTTC | CASSPGLAGLNEQFF
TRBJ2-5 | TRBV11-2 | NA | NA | TGTGCCAGCAGCTTCAGGGGGGTGATAGAGACCCAGTACTTC | CASSFRGVIETQYF
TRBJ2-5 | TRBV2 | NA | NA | TGTGCCAGCAGTCTTCAAGAGACCCAGTACTTC | CASSLQETQYF
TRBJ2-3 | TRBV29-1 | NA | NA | TGCAGCGTTGAAAGTTGGACGGAGCAGTATTTT | CSVESWTEQYF
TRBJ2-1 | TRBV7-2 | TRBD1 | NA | TGTGCCAGCAGCTTAGCGGGACAGGTTTACAATGAGCAGTTCTTC | CASSLAGQVYNEQFF
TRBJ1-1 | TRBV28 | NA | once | TGTGCCAGCAGTTTCGGGGGTGGGAGGAACACTGAAGCTTTCTTT | CASSFGGGRNTEAFF
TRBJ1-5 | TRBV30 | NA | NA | TGTGCCTGGAGTGTAGGTCCGCGGCAGCCCCAGCATTTT | CAWSVGPRQPQHF
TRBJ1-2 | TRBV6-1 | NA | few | TGTGCCAGCAGTGAAGCTTACAACTATGGCTACACCTTC | CASSEAYNYGYTF
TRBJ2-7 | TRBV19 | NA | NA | TGTGCCAGTGGCGTTTTGGGGTCCGACGAGCAGTACTTC | CASGVLGSDEQYF
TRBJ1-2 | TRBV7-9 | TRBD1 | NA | TGTGCCAGCAGCTTAGTAGCCGGACAGGACAACTATGGCTACACCTTC | CASSLVAGQDNYGYTF
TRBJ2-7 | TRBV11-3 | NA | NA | TGTGCCAGCAGCTTAGGGGGACAACAGGCCGACGAGCAGTACTTC | CASSLGGQQADEQYF
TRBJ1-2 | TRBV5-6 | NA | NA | TGTGCCAGCAGCTTGGAGAACAGAGTTATGGACTACACCTTC | CASSLENRVMDYTF
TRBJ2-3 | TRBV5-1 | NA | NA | TGCGCCAGCAGCTTGGCAGGGCCACTCACAGATACGCAGTATTTT | CASSLAGPLTDTQYF
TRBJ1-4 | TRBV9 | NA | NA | TGTGCCAGCAGCGTAGCCGGGGATAATGAAAAACTGTTTTTT | CASSVAGDNEKLFF
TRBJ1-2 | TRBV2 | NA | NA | TGTGCCAGCAGATATCTTTATGGCTACACCTTC | CASRYLYGYTF